This T cell receptor beta chain was identified during a study of cytomegalovirus exposure and HLA in healthy donors. V lost 5 bases and J 0 bases, leaving 11 bases between the germline ends. Germline loops: CDR1 LNHNV, CDR2 YYDKDF (reference sequence). This CDR3 has 16 amino acids. The PCR used 60 Vbeta and 13 Jbeta primers. Profiling relied on immunoSEQ multiplex PCR, and the TCRdb table lists in-frame clones only, not all of them. The sample has 150,000 to 200,000 clones, approximately 85% seen once. Sequencing was performed on PBMCs. The source of this sequence is a man younger than 35 in good health and CMV-seropositive. The chain recombines TRBV15 with TRBJ2-6, with TRBD1 as a possible D gene (5 bases). The CDR3 loop reads CATSLTDSSGANVLTF. CDR3 nucleotide sequence: TGTGCCACCAGCTTGACAGACAGCTCTGGGGCCAACGTCCTGACTTTC.